The clone carrying this T cell receptor beta chain appeared many times. Its specificity is not known. Using RNA transcripts as the source, TCR beta CDR3 regions were amplified. The TCR CDR3 first-round RT-PCR relied on the HTBI primer set. TCRdb used MiXCR to reprocess the multiplex PCR reads, holding one entry per CDR3 protein. The profile shows 600,000 to 650,000 distinct CDR3 sequences, more than 20% of them singletons. The data stem from a study of T cells in Graves' hyperthyroidism and ophthalmopathy. With duration under 3 months, ophthalmopathy was active: Clinical Activity Score at least 3, NOSPECS at least 4. Study-wide results and caveats: Within blood appeared most thyroid clonotypes that had expanded above 0.001.

Sequencing was performed on blood. This clonotype was sampled from a young man with Graves' ophthalmopathy.

The CDR3 nucleotides read TGTGCCAGCAGTTTACAAGGGACAGTGAATGAAAAACTGTTTTTT. Its protein product is CASSLQGTVNEKLFF. J is TRBJ1-4 and V is TRBV12-3 or TRBV12-4, with TRBD1 matching 7 bases. Germline trimming cut 2 bases from V and 5 bases from J; bases unmatched to any gene: 5. CDR3 length: 15 residues.